This T cell receptor (beta chain) was recovered during a study of cytomegalovirus exposure and HLA in healthy donors (dated 2017 in TCRdb). Looking at the study overall: An earlier analysis of fewer than 750 of the donors reported 276 Gb of sequence data and roughly 120 million unique TCR beta sequences obtained from about 179 million T cells. The study used immunosequencing to profile the T cell repertoires of hundreds of subjects and linked those repertoires to cytomegalovirus serostatus. Rather than using new phenotypic data, the later analysis identified candidate immune exposures from TCR beta sequences and from how often those sequences occurred across donors. In addition to the first cohort of approximately 670 subjects, a separate validation cohort of some 120 different subjects was used. Among about 400 genotyped donors of the cohort, an average of around 250,000 unique TCR beta nucleotide sequences was sequenced per donor, of which about 18% were non-productive. All discovery cohort repertoires had been generated on a single sequencing platform. An early release that covered some 640 HLA-typed donors contained approximately 290 gigabases of sequencing data and 65 million to 100 million unique TCR sequences. To predict cytomegalovirus infection status, the study brought together high-throughput TCR immunosequencing, statistical association of individual TCRs with disease status, and machine learning. Of the 300 to 450 genotyped donors, 75% to 85% were placed in the genetic ancestry cluster associated with self-reported Caucasian donors. Class I and class II HLA loci were covered by the typing at four-digit resolution. Alongside the repertoire data, information on donor age, sex, ethnicity and CMV serostatus was compiled. To decide whether each TCR beta V gene segment behaved as functional or pseudogenic, an earlier analysis of 587 of the donors relied on high-throughput TCR beta sequencing. The aim of the study was to test whether cataloging public T cell receptors could identify signatures of past pathogen exposure. Genome-wide SNP genotypes for about 60% of the roughly 700 donors were used in a later genetic analysis, which treated that subset as a discovery cohort. To study patterns of TCR occurrence, a later analysis re-analyzed previously published TCR beta repertoires from 550 to 800 donors and added high-resolution HLA genotyping. A handful of DR-DQ haplotypes were handled as single units for association and clustering because linkage in the cohort was strong. Typing coverage differed by locus: A, B, C, DRB1 and DQB1 were typed in roughly 620-630 donors, DQA1 in roughly 500, DPA1 in approximately 610, and DPB1 in just under 490. General findings and caveats noted by the study authors: According to a later genetic analysis, donors in an Asian-associated ancestry cluster had fewer N-insertions in productive TCRs than the approximately 650-donor mean. The sequencing pipeline was judged likely to have produced a cluster of highly shared sequence variants as a technical artifact. For the cohort, immune exposure information was limited to CMV serostatus. In an earlier analysis of 500 to 650 of the donors, most TCR beta V segments appeared in productive rearrangements about 90% or about 30% of the time, broadly matching IMGT annotations. In a later genetic analysis, a missense DCLRE1C variant was associated with V-gene and J-gene trimming of TCR beta chains, and the association was replicated in an independent cohort. Some IMGT-functional V segments, including TRBV6-2 and TRBV6-3, could not be distinguished by the 87-base-pair reads and were therefore excluded. Presence/absence analyses assumed roughly uniform sequencing depth across donors, an assumption that may not hold. A later analysis found that most CMV-associated TCR beta chains appeared HLA-restricted, with HLA associations seemingly driven largely by CMV exposure. Correlated functional status among segregating V segments might reflect linkage disequilibrium, but an unknown experimental factor could not be ruled out. Specific HLA alleles were associated with roughly 17,000 TCR beta sequences at a false discovery rate of 0.05 in a later analysis. The classifier was reported to diagnose cytomegalovirus status with high specificity and sensitivity in both the original cohort and the validation cohort. In vitro tests confirmed that a few of the cytomegalovirus-associated TCR beta chains recognize cytomegalovirus antigens. When HLA alleles, especially DR and DQ, strongly co-occurred, attributing TCR associations to individual alleles was difficult. Most TCR sequences were observed very rarely across donors, whereas some public TCRs were present in many individuals. A total of 164 TCR beta chains were listed by the study as associated with cytomegalovirus. HLA typing was unavailable for some donors at each locus, so association tests used only the typed subset. A later analysis found that HLA-associated TCR beta chains were more clonally expanded and had lower generation probabilities than equally common non-associated chains. According to the authors, the approach could potentially be generalized to other disease states and immunological phenotypes. The cohort was sequenced for TCR beta chains only, and without alpha or paired-chain data the features that could be detected were limited. The earlier analysis of around 600 of the donors excluded 15 to 20 rarely observed V segments, including chromosome 9 orphons, because counts were too low. A later analysis reported that several top co-occurrence clusters appeared linked to parvovirus B19, influenza, CMV and Epstein-Barr virus. A further reported finding was that TCR beta sequences accurately predicted the HLA-A and HLA-B alleles for most subjects in the first cohort. According to a later analysis, TCR association rates differed among HLA loci, with DRB1 alleles showing the most associated TCRs and HLA-C alleles showing the fewest.

The CDR3 has 15 amino acids, counting the end cysteine and phenylalanine. Of all the DNA, just the CDR3 is kept, 45 bases in frame from base 1. Relative to germline, V is 6 bases shorter and J is 0 bases shorter, with 14 bases between their ends. The germline V gene encodes CDR1 SNHLY and CDR2 FYNNEI. Note on this clone: The antigen it recognizes is unknown. There are no base qualities to consult, and no much larger clone falls within one base.

In total, just over 650 healthy bone marrow donors made up the cohort. All cohort members were sampled while nominally healthy, although unrecorded immune exposures were likely present. The donor was CMV seropositive and belonged to the group of 250 to 300 seropositive cohort members. Every donor gave a peripheral blood sample, and the peripheral blood mononuclear cells from that sample were used for TCR beta sequencing. The Qiagen DNeasy Blood Extraction Kit was used to extract genomic DNA from the blood cell samples. Receptors were amplified or captured by the immunoSEQ multiplex PCR assay. For the multiplex PCR, a mixture combining 60 forward primers for TCR Vbeta segments and 13 reverse primers for TCR Jbeta segments was used. The CDR3 region of rearranged TCR beta genes was amplified from genomic DNA by a multiplex PCR assay. On the Illumina HiSeq System, the amplified TCR beta libraries were sequenced as 87-base-pair reads. Per the authors' processing: A later analysis tallied 75 million to 95 million unique TCR beta chains across the 660 or so repertoires, and approximately 12 million of those chains were shared by two or more donors. Raw reads were error-corrected and collapsed into unique sequences with a nearest-neighbor algorithm that merged closely related sequences to remove PCR and sequencing errors. V, D and J gene segments were assigned by aligning CDR3 sequences to IMGT reference sequences. For a sequence to be retained, at least a six-nucleotide match to both a V gene segment and a J gene segment was required. A rearrangement was called productive if the CDR3 had no stop codons and remained in frame with V and J, and every other rearrangement was called non-productive. CDR3 was defined according to IMGT convention as the region running from the second conserved V-encoded cysteine to the conserved J-encoded phenylalanine. The earlier analysis of 500 to 650 of the donors excluded any sequence lacking an unambiguous match to a single V gene segment. In an earlier analysis of some 590 of the donors, V segments were called functional above 56.7% productive rearrangements and were called segregating when the between-donor standard deviation exceeded 5%. A statistical classification framework was built to diagnose cytomegalovirus status from the catalog of TCR beta chain sequences. In a later analysis, V and J genes were assigned by comparing TCR nucleotide sequences against IMGT/GENE-DB human TR gene sequences. In a later analysis, CDR3 sequences and most-parsimonious VDJ recombination scenarios were assigned using the TCRdist pipeline. In a later analysis, every TCR beta chain was defined by the combination of its CDR3 amino acid sequence and its V-gene family, and reads without a unique V-gene family were dropped. In a later analysis, nearly 600 highly shared, low-generation-probability nucleotide sequences were removed to address suspected cross-contamination and a sequencing artifact. For each public chain, a later analysis derived a clonal expansion index from normalized ranks of inferred template counts within each repertoire. Generation probabilities in a later analysis came from a VDJ recombination model fitted to out-of-frame rearrangements, and those results were checked against IGoR. In a later analysis, TCR-TCR, TCR-HLA and TCR-CMV co-occurrence was scored with hypergeometric tests, and a repertoire-size bias correction was applied to TCR pairs. To estimate false discovery rates, a later analysis permuted the HLA or CMV assignments 20 times. A later analysis grouped co-occurring TCRs with DBSCAN, adding TCRdist sequence similarity when clustering within HLA-allele-positive subsets. Repertoires with fewer than 30,000 or more than 120,000 public chains were left out of co-occurrence clustering, as were four to six repertoires with anomalous nucleotide sharing. In TCRdb, the immuneACCESS table is reduced to in-frame sequences with V and J assigned. These tables do not hold every clone; where another copy was compared, an unresolved V gene accounts for under half, and the others remain unexplained. Clone size and the V and J calls come from that table; the DNA yielded D and trimming. The sample table shows over 150,000 clones, and 80% are seen once. 1% of the sample is in the top ten clones.

This chain joins TRBV2 to TRBJ1-1; 6 matching bases give a weak D call of TRBD1. The sequenced sample consisted of PBMCs. The clonotype comes from a woman between 50 and 59 years old in good health and CMV-seropositive. The nucleotides read TGTGCCAGCAGAAGTAGGGGGATTATGAACACTGAAGCTTTCTTT. Its protein is CASRSRGIMNTEAFF.